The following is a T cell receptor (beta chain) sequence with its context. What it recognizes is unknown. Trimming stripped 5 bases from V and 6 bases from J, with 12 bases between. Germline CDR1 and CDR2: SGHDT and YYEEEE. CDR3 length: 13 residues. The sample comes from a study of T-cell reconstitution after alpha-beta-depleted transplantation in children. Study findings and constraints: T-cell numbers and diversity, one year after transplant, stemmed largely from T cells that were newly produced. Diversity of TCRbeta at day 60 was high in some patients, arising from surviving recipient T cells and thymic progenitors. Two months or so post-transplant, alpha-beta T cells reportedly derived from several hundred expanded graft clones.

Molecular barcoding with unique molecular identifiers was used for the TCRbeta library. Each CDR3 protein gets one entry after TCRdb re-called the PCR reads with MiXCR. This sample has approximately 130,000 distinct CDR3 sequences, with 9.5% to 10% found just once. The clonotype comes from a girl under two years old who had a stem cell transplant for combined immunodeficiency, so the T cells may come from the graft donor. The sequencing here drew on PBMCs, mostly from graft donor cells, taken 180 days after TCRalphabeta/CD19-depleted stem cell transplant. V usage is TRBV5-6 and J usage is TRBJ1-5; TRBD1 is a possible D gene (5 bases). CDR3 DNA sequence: TGTGCCAGCAGTAATTGGGGCGGTCAGCCCCAGCATTTT. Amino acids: CASSNWGGQPQHF.